These T cell receptor beta chains were read from a single sample in a study of blood T cells in healthy people across ages. TCRdb analysed the 5' RACE reads with MiXCR anew, one entry per CDR3 protein. The profile covers around 1,000,000 distinct CDR3 sequences, with roughly 24% appearing a single time and about 0.69% taken by the ten largest. These same records also appear under a second study, on T cells of mothers and their children.

Material: blood. Receptor source: a girl aged 2-15 years in good health. Each CDR3 is given with its conserved first and last residue. D genes are given only for firm matches. For some rows the clone size is stated as once, few or many, or as a class when expanded; others skip it.

-	TRBJ2-2	TRBV3-1	-	CASSPQVGRTTGELFF	TGTGCCAGCAGCCCCCAAGTGGGGCGGACCACCGGGGAGCTGTTTTTT
-	TRBJ2-3	TRBV7-9	-	CASSPRFRGVTTDTQYF	TGTGCCAGCAGCCCAAGATTTCGAGGCGTCACCACAGATACGCAGTATTTT
-	TRBJ2-1	TRBV20-1	TRBD2	CSARGPGLAPNEQFF	TGCAGTGCTAGAGGGCCGGGACTAGCGCCTAATGAGCAGTTCTTC
few	TRBJ2-3	TRBV20-1	-	CSGKPRVTDTQYF	TGCAGTGGTAAACCGCGGGTCACAGATACGCAGTATTTT
few	TRBJ1-2	TRBV10-2	-	CASSEDSYGYTF	TGCGCCAGCAGTGAGGACAGCTATGGCTACACCTTC
-	TRBJ2-1	TRBV3-1	-	CASSQEFGLYNEQFF	TGTGCCAGCAGCCAAGAATTCGGACTCTACAATGAGCAGTTCTTC
-	TRBJ2-1	TRBV14	-	CASSQTPINEQFF	TGTGCCAGCAGCCAAACTCCCATCAATGAGCAGTTCTTC
-	TRBJ2-7	TRBV7-2	TRBD2	CASSLSGGGAYEQYF	TGTGCCAGCAGCTTGAGCGGGGGAGGGGCCTACGAGCAGTACTTC
few	TRBJ1-2	TRBV5-6	-	CASSPNGVNGYTF	TGTGCCAGCAGCCCAAACGGAGTCAATGGCTACACCTTC
once	TRBJ1-1	TRBV11-2	-	CASSFGRGYTEAFF	TGTGCCAGCAGCTTCGGGCGGGGGTACACTGAAGCTTTCTTT
many	TRBJ2-5	TRBV29-1	-	CSVVIETQYF	TGCAGCGTTGTGATAGAGACCCAGTACTTC
few	TRBJ2-1	TRBV6-5	-	CASSYIGSYNEQFF	TGTGCCAGCAGTTATATTGGGTCGTACAATGAGCAGTTCTTC
-	TRBJ2-5	TRBV4-1	-	CASSQGRTLQETQYF	TGCGCCAGCAGCCAAGGCCGGACACTCCAAGAGACCCAGTACTTC
few	TRBJ1-1	TRBV25-1	-	CASSQLGGTEAFF	TGTGCCAGCAGCCAGCTAGGGGGAACTGAAGCTTTCTTT
-	TRBJ1-4	TRBV6-5	-	CASSSRIHEKLFF	TGTGCCAGCAGTTCTCGGATCCATGAAAAACTGTTTTTT
few	TRBJ1-1	TRBV29-1	-	CSVEVRGGNTEAFF	TGCAGCGTTGAGGTACGGGGCGGGAACACTGAAGCTTTCTTT
few	TRBJ2-1	TRBV20-1	-	CSANPLSTSYNEQFF	TGCAGTGCTAATCCCCTGTCTACATCCTACAATGAGCAGTTCTTC
-	TRBJ2-4	TRBV27	TRBD2	CASSRWGLAGEAKNIQYF	TGTGCCAGCAGTCGGTGGGGTCTTGCGGGAGAGGCCAAAAACATTCAGTACTTC
-	TRBJ1-1	TRBV19	-	CASSIPLMNTEAFF	TGTGCCAGTAGTATACCACTCATGAACACTGAAGCTTTCTTT
-	TRBJ2-5	TRBV18	-	CASSPPTSQGLETQYF	TGTGCCAGCTCACCACCAACCTCCCAGGGTCTGGAGACCCAGTACTTC
-	TRBJ2-4	TRBV7-9	-	CASAPEGAKNIQYF	TGTGCCAGCGCTCCAGAAGGAGCCAAAAACATTCAGTACTTC
few	TRBJ2-1	TRBV12-3/TRBV12-4	-	CASSTGRKNNEQFF	TGTGCCAGCAGTACGGGACGGAAAAACAATGAGCAGTTCTTC
few	TRBJ2-1	TRBV7-2	-	CASSSGPTSYNEQFF	TGTGCCAGCAGCTCAGGGCCCACCTCCTACAATGAGCAGTTCTTC
-	TRBJ2-5	TRBV2	-	CACKTILETQYF	TGTGCCTGCAAGACCATACTAGAGACCCAGTACTTC
few	TRBJ1-1	TRBV5-6	-	CASSRDGDAEAFF	TGTGCCAGCAGCCGCGACGGTGACGCTGAAGCTTTCTTT
-	TRBJ2-5	TRBV11-2	-	CASSLDLASQETQYF	TGTGCCAGCAGCTTAGATCTGGCGTCTCAAGAGACCCAGTACTTC
-	TRBJ1-1	TRBV20-1	-	CSASSGVTGAFF	TGCAGTGCTAGCAGCGGGGTCACTGGAGCTTTCTTT
-	TRBJ2-7	TRBV20-1	-	CSARVGAGTTAYEQYF	TGCAGTGCTAGAGTGGGGGCAGGGACCACAGCCTACGAGCAGTACTTC
few	TRBJ1-2	TRBV6-6	-	CASSGSTVDLNYGYTF	TGTGCCAGCAGTGGGTCGACAGTAGACCTAAACTATGGTTACACCTTC
few	TRBJ2-1	TRBV7-8	-	CASSSPGEKEQFF	TGTGCCAGCAGCTCGCCAGGGGAAAAGGAGCAGTTCTTC
-	TRBJ2-3	TRBV2	TRBD1	CASSEGRDRYTDTQYF	TGTGCCAGCAGTGAAGGCCGGGACAGATACACAGATACGCAGTATTTT
-	TRBJ1-2	TRBV6-1	-	CASSREADYGYTF	TGTGCCAGCAGCCGAGAGGCGGACTATGGCTACACCTTC
-	TRBJ2-1	TRBV19	-	CASSINLGAYNEQFF	TGTGCCAGTAGTATTAATCTCGGAGCCTACAATGAGCAGTTCTTC
few	TRBJ2-5	TRBV28	TRBD2	CASSKSRMTSGRLGETQYF	TGTGCCAGCAGCAAAAGCCGTATGACTAGCGGGAGGCTGGGGGAGACCCAGTACTTC
few	TRBJ2-7	TRBV6-1	-	CASRGAGSYEQYF	TGTGCCAGCCGTGGGGCGGGCTCCTACGAGCAGTACTTC
few	TRBJ2-5	TRBV5-5	-	CASSVYVPVETQYF	TGTGCCAGCAGCGTGTATGTCCCGGTGGAGACCCAGTACTTC
-	TRBJ1-2	TRBV7-9	-	CASSPRVPTTNYGYTF	TGTGCCAGCAGCCCCAGGGTTCCTACTACTAACTATGGCTACACCTTC
few	TRBJ2-1	TRBV20-1	-	CSAGPEVEQFF	TGCAGTGCGGGACCTGAGGTGGAGCAGTTCTTC
few	TRBJ2-3	TRBV6-6	-	CASSPGFGPDTQYF	TGTGCCAGCAGTCCGGGGTTCGGGCCAGATACGCAGTATTTT
many	TRBJ2-7	TRBV7-9	TRBD1	CASSTRTGAYEQYF	TGTGCCAGCAGCACCAGGACAGGGGCCTACGAGCAGTACTTC